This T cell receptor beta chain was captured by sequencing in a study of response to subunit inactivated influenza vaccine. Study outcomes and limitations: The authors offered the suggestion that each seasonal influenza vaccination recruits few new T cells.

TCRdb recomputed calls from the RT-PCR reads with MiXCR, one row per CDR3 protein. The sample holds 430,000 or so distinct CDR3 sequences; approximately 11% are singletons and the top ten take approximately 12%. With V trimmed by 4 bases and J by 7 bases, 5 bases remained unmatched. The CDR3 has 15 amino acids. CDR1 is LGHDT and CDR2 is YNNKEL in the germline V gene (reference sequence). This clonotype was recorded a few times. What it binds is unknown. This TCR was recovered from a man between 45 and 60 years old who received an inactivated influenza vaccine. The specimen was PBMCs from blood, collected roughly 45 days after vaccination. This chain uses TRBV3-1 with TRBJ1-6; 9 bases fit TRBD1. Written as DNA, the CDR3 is TGTGCCAGCAGCCCGAGACAGGGGGTAAATTCACCCCTCCACTTT. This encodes CASSPRQGVNSPLHF.